These 32 T cell receptor beta chains originate from one sample sequenced in a study of T-cell reconstitution after alpha-beta-depleted transplantation in children. Molecular barcoding with unique molecular identifiers was used for the TCRbeta library. Each CDR3 protein gets one entry after TCRdb re-called the PCR reads with MiXCR. The sample yields around 960,000 distinct CDR3 sequences, about 29% seen once. Sequenced here: PBMCs, mostly from graft donor cells, sampled 360 days after TCRalphabeta/CD19-depleted stem cell transplant. The receptors originated from a boy under two years old who had a stem cell transplant for SCID, so the T cells may come from the graft donor.

The rearrangement links TRBV6-2 or TRBV6-3 to TRBJ2-3; tentatively, D is TRBD2 (6 bases). Trimming removed 5 bases from V and 6 bases from J, with 21 bases in between. Germline CDR1 MNHEY, CDR2 SVGEGT. The CDR3 consists of 16 residues. The CDR3 loop reads CASSPGPGLLLDTQYF. The CDR3 DNA sequence: TGTGCCAGCAGTCCTGGCCCGGGACTCCTCCTCGATACGCAGTATTTT.

DNA for the CDR3: TGTGCCAGCAGTTACGGTGACAGGGTTTTGAACGAGCAGTACTTC. Translating it yields CASSYGDRVLNEQYF. The chain carries TRBV6-2 or TRBV6-3 and TRBJ2-7; 7 nucleotides line up with TRBD1. V lost 2 bases and J lost 5; bases outside the gene matches: 9. Germline loops: CDR1 MNHEY, CDR2 SVGEGT. This CDR3 contains 15 residues.

The chain combines TRBV11-2 with TRBJ2-5, with 10 bases aligning to TRBD2. The trim removed 3 bases at V and 3 bases at J, leaving 4 bases unmatched. CDR3 length equals 15 residues. Germline lookup yields CDR1 SGHAT and CDR2 FQNNGV. This CDR3 is CASSFLAGDKETQYF. The CDR3 DNA follows: TGTGCCAGCAGCTTCCTAGCGGGGGACAAAGAGACCCAGTACTTC.

The chain has TRBV15 and TRBJ2-7; tentative D call: TRBD2 (5 bases). V lost 0 bases and J lost 4, with 7 bases in between. The CDR3 contains 13 residues. Germline loops: CDR1 LNHNV, CDR2 YYDKDF (reference sequence). The DNA for the CDR3 is TGTGCCACCAGCAGAGATGGGGAGTACGAGCAGTACTTC. This codes for CATSRDGEYEQYF.

This clonotype has just one count. This chain connects TRBV4-2 to TRBJ2-7; D remains unclear. Germline values: CDR1 LGHNA, CDR2 YNFKEQ. This CDR3 has 15 residues. Trimming cost V 0 bases and J 4 bases, with 13 bases left between them. CDR3 nucleotides: TGTGCCAGCAGCCAAGATCTATACAGAGAGTACGAGCAGTACTTC. Translating gives CASSQDLYREYEQYF.

This clonotype showed up just a few times. The V call is TRBV7-9, the J call TRBJ2-2; no clear D gene. Trimming cost V 5 bases and J 6 bases, with 13 bases left between them. This CDR3 region has 14 residues. Germline V gene sequence: CDR1 SEHNR, CDR2 FQNEAQ (reference sequence). The CDR3 DNA reads as TGTGCCAGCAGCCCCTATGGATGGGCCGGGGAGCTGTTTTTT. Protein sequence: CASSPYGWAGELFF.

CDR3 protein: CASSLRLGNEQFF. CDR3 sequence (DNA): TGTGCCAGCAGTTTACGATTGGGAAATGAGCAGTTCTTC. The chain links TRBV12-3 or TRBV12-4 to TRBJ2-1; D is uncertain. The CDR3 has 13 residues. The ends were cut back, 2 bases at V and 7 bases at J, with 9 bases in the middle.

CDR3 in amino acids: CAVKQEFSTDTQYF. For the CDR3, the DNA is TGTGCCGTAAAACAGGAATTTAGCACAGATACGCAGTATTTT. The chain carries TRBV10-3 and TRBJ2-3; possible D gene TRBD1, 5 bases. The V and J ends lost 11 bases and 0 bases respectively, with 15 bases between them. Germline V gene sequence: CDR1 ENHRY, CDR2 SYGVKD. CDR3 size: 14 residues.

The chain recombines TRBV6-1 with TRBJ1-1, with TRBD1 identical over 8 bases. The germline CDR1 and CDR2 sequences are MNHNS and SASEGT. The V and J ends lost 5 bases and 8 bases, in that order; junction bases with no gene match: 10. The CDR3 runs 14 residues. In DNA form, the CDR3 reads TGTGCCAGCAGTAATCTCAGGGGGCGGTTAGAAGCTTTCTTT. Protein: CASSNLRGRLEAFF.

The gene calls are TRBV12-3 or TRBV12-4 and TRBJ2-7; tentatively, D is TRBD1 (7 bases). V was pared by 1 base and J by 4 bases, with 20 bases between. This CDR3 contains 17 residues. CDR3 region: CASSLGSGGRHEYEQYF. In nucleotides, the CDR3 is TGTGCCAGCAGTTTAGGTTCAGGGGGGCGCCACGAGTACGAGCAGTACTTC.

The genes are TRBV5-4 and TRBJ2-4, with D unclear. The ends were cut back, 1 base at V and 5 bases at J, with 7 bases in the middle. Germline V gives CDR1 SGHNT, CDR2 YYREEE (reference sequence). CDR3 size: 13 residues. Here the CDR3 DNA reads TGTGCCAGCAGCTTGTTACCCGAAAACATTCAGTACTTC. The encoded protein is CASSLLPENIQYF.

The chain combines TRBV27 with TRBJ1-6; D is undetermined. In germline, CDR1 is MNHEY, CDR2 SMNVEV (reference sequence). The CDR3 has 12 residues. Trimming cost V 4 bases and J 9 bases, with 7 bases left between them. The CDR3 DNA sequence: TGTGCCAGCAGTTCAGAGGGTTCACCCCTCCACTTT. Translating gives CASSSEGSPLHF.

In its sample, this clonotype was seen a few times. The rearrangement joins TRBV7-6 to TRBJ2-2; a weak D match, TRBD2 (6 bases). The germline CDR1 and CDR2 sequences are SGHVS and FNYEAQ. V lost 0 bases, J lost 4 bases, and 12 bases lay in between. The CDR3 covers 16 residues. The CDR3 DNA is TGTGCCAGCAGCTTAGCCCCCAATAGCGGCACCGGGGAGCTGTTTTTT. Protein sequence: CASSLAPNSGTGELFF.

This clonotype has a handful of counts. This chain connects TRBV9 to TRBJ2-5, with D possibly called TRBD1 or TRBD2 (5 bases each). The CDR3 runs 13 residues. Germline assignment: CDR1 SGDLS and CDR2 YYNGEE. V gave up 0 bases and J gave up 8 bases, with 11 bases separating them. The CDR3 DNA reads TGTGCCAGCAGCGTAGCTGGGACGGGAACCCAGTACTTC. It codes for CASSVAGTGTQYF.

In its sample, this clonotype was seen a few times. The chain employs TRBV6-2 or TRBV6-3 and TRBJ2-7; no firm D call. CDR1 is MNHEY and CDR2 is SVGEGT in the germline V gene. CDR3 length equals 17 residues. The V end lost 0 bases, the J end lost 3 bases, and 18 bases lay between the germline ends. CDR3 in amino acids: CASSYSKRLLGLYEQYF. The CDR3 DNA reads as TGTGCCAGCAGTTACTCCAAAAGACTCTTAGGTCTCTACGAGCAGTACTTC.

This clonotype was observed a few times. The V gene is TRBV28, the J gene TRBJ1-4, with 8 positions matching TRBD1. V was clipped by 6 bases and J by 8 bases; unmatched bases: 11. Germline V gene sequence: CDR1 MDHEN, CDR2 SYDVKM. The CDR3 sequence is 15 residues long. This CDR3 reads CASRLQGVWREKLFF. The CDR3 nucleotides are TGTGCCAGCAGGTTACAGGGGGTCTGGAGGGAAAAACTGTTTTTT.

The table lists this clonotype with a few counts. The chain joins TRBV4-2 to TRBJ2-7; D might be TRBD1 (5 bases). Germline V CDR1 and CDR2: LGHNA, YNFKEQ. V shed 2 bases and J shed 2 bases, with 7 bases lying between them. The CDR3 is made up of 13 amino acids. Here the CDR3 DNA reads TGTGCCAGCAGCCAACGGACAACCTACGAGCAGTACTTC. Translating it yields CASSQRTTYEQYF.

This clonotype has ten or more counts. The chain uses TRBV20-1 and TRBJ2-3; TRBD2 agrees at 7 bases. Unmatched junction bases numbered 4, after V lost 1 base and J lost 3 bases. CDR3 length equals 14 residues. Germline V gene sequence: CDR1 DFQATT, CDR2 SNEGSKA (reference sequence). The chain's CDR3 is CSARAVGGTDTQYF. The CDR3 DNA reads TGCAGTGCTAGAGCCGTGGGGGGGACAGATACGCAGTATTTT.

This clonotype was seen more than once but under ten times. The chain carries TRBV10-3 and TRBJ2-3; tentatively, D is TRBD2 (6 bases). The CDR3 spans 14 residues. Trimming left V 8 bases short and J 6 bases short, with 18 bases between. Germline V gene data show CDR1 as ENHRY and CDR2 as SYGVKD. This CDR3 reads CAIGKGPRGDTQYF. Here the CDR3 DNA reads TGTGCCATCGGGAAGGGACCACGGGGGGATACGCAGTATTTT.

This clonotype has more than one count but fewer than ten. The chain joins TRBV5-1 to TRBJ1-6; tentative D call: TRBD1 (6 bases). Trimming pared 1 base from V and 10 bases from J, leaving 15 bases between. Germline-derived CDR1 and CDR2 are SGHRS and YFSETQ. This CDR3 region has 15 residues. CDR3 sequence (DNA): TGCGCCAGCAGCTTGTCTGGGGGGCGGGGGTCACCCCTCCACTTT. Translating it yields CASSLSGGRGSPLHF.

In this sample, this clonotype turned up a few times. The chain is built from TRBV5-5 and TRBJ2-1; 12 bases are a match to TRBD2. The V segment lost 5 bases and the J segment 7 bases; nucleotides outside the gene matches: 16. The length of the CDR3 is 18 residues. The germline V gene encodes CDR1 SGHKS and CDR2 YYEKEE (reference sequence). CDR3 nucleotide sequence: TGTGCCAGCAGTAGGGGACTAGCGGGTGTCCCGCCACCGAATGAGCAGTTCTTC. This sequence encodes CASSRGLAGVPPPNEQFF.

V and J are TRBV12-3 or TRBV12-4 and TRBJ2-3; D unresolved. The CDR3 is 12 residues long. V was pared by 3 bases and J by 8 bases, with 9 bases between. Written as DNA, the CDR3 is TGTGCCAGCAGTTTCCCTCCCTCTACGCAGTATTTT. Translation: CASSFPPSTQYF.

The chain links TRBV6-1 to TRBJ1-1; D is ambiguous. V was pared by 6 bases and J by 0 bases, with 11 bases between. CDR1 is MNHNS and CDR2 is SASEGT in the germline V gene. The CDR3 totals 14 residues. Here the CDR3 reads CASSQTPMNTEAFF. CDR3 sequence (DNA): TGTGCCAGCAGCCAAACTCCTATGAACACTGAAGCTTTCTTT.

This chain uses TRBV25-1 with TRBJ1-1; D not certain. This CDR3 is built from 11 residues. Trimming left V 8 bases short and J 4 bases short, with 8 bases between. The V gene's germline CDR1 is MGHDK and CDR2 SYGVNS. The CDR3: CASARLTEAFF. The CDR3 DNA is TGTGCCAGCGCTCGACTCACTGAAGCTTTCTTT.

This clonotype turned up a few times. The chain combines TRBV28 with TRBJ2-5; D is possibly TRBD2 (5 bases). The CDR3 covers 14 residues. With 5 bases removed from V and 4 bases from J, the gap between germline ends came to 14 bases. CDR1 MDHEN and CDR2 SYDVKM come from the germline V gene. The chain's CDR3 is CASSPGLSRETQYF. The CDR3 DNA is TGTGCCAGCAGTCCCGGACTGTCGAGAGAGACCCAGTACTTC.

The rearrangement uses TRBV12-3 or TRBV12-4 and TRBJ1-1; D may be TRBD1 (6 bases). The V and J ends lost 6 bases and 7 bases respectively, with 24 bases between them. There are 16 residues in the CDR3. DNA for the CDR3: TGTGCCAGCAGCTTTAATTTGGGGGGCTCTCCACTTGAAGCTTTCTTT. Translated: CASSFNLGGSPLEAFF.

The chain recombines TRBV7-9 with TRBJ2-7; D unresolved. Trimming took off 5 bases at V and 4 bases at J, with 12 bases between the two ends. Germline V lookup: CDR1 SEHNR, CDR2 FQNEAQ (reference sequence). The CDR3 runs to 13 residues. The CDR3 coding sequence is TGTGCCAGCAGCCCCAGCGTAAGGTACGAGCAGTACTTC. Protein product: CASSPSVRYEQYF.

The genes are TRBV27 and TRBJ2-2, with 8 bases identical to TRBD2. The CDR3 length is 17 residues. Losses at the gene ends were 3 bases for V and 7 bases for J; bases not matched to a gene: 13. Per the germline V gene, CDR1 is MNHEY and CDR2 is SMNVEV (reference sequence). The CDR3: CASSFWRGGSPVGELFF. The CDR3 DNA sequence: TGTGCCAGCAGTTTTTGGCGCGGGGGGTCCCCCGTCGGGGAGCTGTTTTTT.

This clonotype has just a few counts. This CDR3 is CASSSLSGGAPDTQYF. CDR3 bases: TGTGCCAGCAGTTCCCTTAGCGGGGGGGCACCAGATACGCAGTATTTT. This chain links TRBV28 with TRBJ2-3; TRBD2 matches 11 bases. The length of the CDR3 is 16 residues. With V trimmed by 4 bases and J by 4 bases, 7 bases remained unmatched. Germline V gene lookup returns CDR1 MDHEN and CDR2 SYDVKM. Full variable domain (missing parts from reference TRBV28 and TRBJ2-3): DVKVTQSSRYLVKRTGEKVFLECVQDMDHENMFWYRQDPGLGLRLIYFSYDVKMKEKGDIPEGYSVSREKKERFSLILESASTNQTSMYLCASSSLSGGAPDTQYFGPGTRLTVL.

In DNA form, the CDR3 reads TGTGCCAGCCAACGTCCGGTCAGGGGGCCCTACACCGGGGAGCTGTTTTTT. Translation gives CASQRPVRGPYTGELFF. The chain joins TRBV12-3 or TRBV12-4 to TRBJ2-2, with 8 positions matching TRBD1. With 8 bases clipped from V and 3 bases from J, the junction kept 14 bases outside the gene matches. This CDR3 region has 17 residues.

The table lists this clonotype with a few counts. The V gene is TRBV7-9, the J gene TRBJ2-1; TRBD1 agrees at 7 bases. Germline assignment: CDR1 SEHNR and CDR2 FQNEAQ (reference sequence). This CDR3 spans 14 amino acids. With 5 bases clipped from V and 6 bases from J, the junction kept 7 bases outside the gene matches. CDR3 DNA: TGTGCCAGCAGCCCCAACAGGGGTTCCAATGAGCAGTTCTTC. Amino acids: CASSPNRGSNEQFF.

This sequence joins TRBV18 and TRBJ2-7; tentatively, D is TRBD1 or TRBD2 (5 bases each). The CDR3 loop spans 15 amino acids. Per germline, CDR1 KGHSH and CDR2 LQKENI. Trimming took off 6 bases at V and 7 bases at J, with 22 bases between the two ends. CDR3 nucleotide sequence: TGTGCCAGCTCGCCTCGAGGGGCGATCACGGAAGAGCAGTACTTC. Its translation is CASSPRGAITEEQYF.